One T cell receptor (beta chain) is described in this entry. Its antigen is unknown. A junction end diverges from the germline sequence, so it may reflect a read error. The data are from a study of metastatic and nonmetastatic thyroid tumors. Overall study context: The study looked at repertoires side by side in blood and in tumor or nodule tissue from malignant and benign thyroid patients.

As handled by the study authors: The authors used CDR3 differences across clinicopathological groups to build a distant-metastasis classifier for papillary thyroid cancer. TCRdb re-called the PCR reads with MiXCR. Clone size and V and J calls follow TCRdb, not the original study. Seen here are roughly 33,000 clones, 17% observed once, and the top ten hold 6.9%. CDR3 length: 14 amino acids. Germline V lookup: CDR1 KGHDR, CDR2 SFDVKD. There were no patients who had received any treatment before thyroid surgery. General observations from the study: The study reportedly found significantly higher TCR beta diversity in malignant thyroid tumors than benign nodules, in blood and tumor.

This TCR was recovered from a female donor with papillary thyroid cancer or a benign thyroid nodule (not recorded which). Some clones in this sample may be carry-over from other donors' samples. Sequencing was done on a sample of blood. This chain uses TRBV24-1 with TRBJ1-5, with D maybe TRBD1 (6 bases). The CDR3 is CTTSDPRGSKPQHF. DNA of the CDR3: TGTACCACCAGTGACCCCAGGGGTTCCAAGCCCCAGCATTTT.